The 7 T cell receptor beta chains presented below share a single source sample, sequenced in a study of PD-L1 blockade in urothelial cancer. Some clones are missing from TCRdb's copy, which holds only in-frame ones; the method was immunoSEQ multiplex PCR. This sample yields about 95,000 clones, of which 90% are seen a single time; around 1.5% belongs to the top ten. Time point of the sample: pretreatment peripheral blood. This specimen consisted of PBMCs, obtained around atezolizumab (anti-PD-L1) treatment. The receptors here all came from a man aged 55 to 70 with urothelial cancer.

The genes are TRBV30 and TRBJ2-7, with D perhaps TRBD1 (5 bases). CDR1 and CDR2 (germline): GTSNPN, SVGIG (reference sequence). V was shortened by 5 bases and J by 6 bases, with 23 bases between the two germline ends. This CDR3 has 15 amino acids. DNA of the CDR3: TGTGCCTGGGTCCCTCCCGGCAGGGTCTATAGCGAGCAGTACTTC. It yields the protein CAWVPPGRVYSEQYF.

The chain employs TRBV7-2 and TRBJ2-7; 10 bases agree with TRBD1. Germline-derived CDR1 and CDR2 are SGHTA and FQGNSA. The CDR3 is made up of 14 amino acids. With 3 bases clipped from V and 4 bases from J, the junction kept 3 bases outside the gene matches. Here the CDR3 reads CASSFDRGQYEQYF. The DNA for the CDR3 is TGTGCCAGCAGCTTTGACAGGGGGCAGTACGAGCAGTACTTC.

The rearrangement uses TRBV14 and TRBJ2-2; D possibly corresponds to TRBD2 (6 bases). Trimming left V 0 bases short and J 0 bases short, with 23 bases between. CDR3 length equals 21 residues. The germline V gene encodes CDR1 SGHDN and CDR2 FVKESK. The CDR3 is CASSQDLPWARLATNTGELFF. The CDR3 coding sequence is TGTGCCAGCAGCCAAGATCTTCCGTGGGCCCGCCTAGCGACGAACACCGGGGAGCTGTTTTTT.

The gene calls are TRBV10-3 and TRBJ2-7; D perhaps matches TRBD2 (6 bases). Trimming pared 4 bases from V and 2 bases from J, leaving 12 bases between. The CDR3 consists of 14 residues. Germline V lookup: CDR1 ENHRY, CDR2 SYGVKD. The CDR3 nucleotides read TGTGCCATCAGTGGGGTCGGGGGTACCTACGAGCAGTACTTC. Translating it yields CAISGVGGTYEQYF.

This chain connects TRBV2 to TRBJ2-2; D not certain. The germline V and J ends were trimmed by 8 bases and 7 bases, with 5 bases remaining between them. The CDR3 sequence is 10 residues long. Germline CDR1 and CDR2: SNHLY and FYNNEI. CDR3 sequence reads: CASSYGELFF. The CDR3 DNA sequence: TGTGCCAGCTCCTACGGGGAGCTGTTTTTT.

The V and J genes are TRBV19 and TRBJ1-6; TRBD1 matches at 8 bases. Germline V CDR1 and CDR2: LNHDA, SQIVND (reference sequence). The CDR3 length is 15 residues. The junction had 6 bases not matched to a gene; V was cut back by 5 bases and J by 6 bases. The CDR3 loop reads CASSLLTGVNSPLHF. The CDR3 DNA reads TGTGCCAGTAGTCTTCTGACAGGGGTTAATTCACCCCTCCACTTT.

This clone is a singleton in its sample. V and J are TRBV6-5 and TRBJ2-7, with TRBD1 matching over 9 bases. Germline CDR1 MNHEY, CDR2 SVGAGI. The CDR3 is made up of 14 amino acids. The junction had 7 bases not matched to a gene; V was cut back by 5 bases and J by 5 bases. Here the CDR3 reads CASSQNTGGNEQYF. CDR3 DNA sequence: TGTGCCAGCAGTCAAAATACAGGGGGCAACGAGCAGTACTTC.